The clone carrying this T cell receptor beta chain occurred a few times. The CDR3 contains 15 residues. CDR1 is SQVTM and CDR2 is ANQGSEA in the germline V gene. V was pared by 1 base and J by 2 bases, with 7 bases of the junction left unmatched. This sample is drawn from a study of CD8+ T cells in alopecia areata. Study information: Tofacitinib administration to treated patients was oral, at 5 to 10 mg twice daily.

cDNA reverse transcribed from extracted RNA served as the sequencing template. Here immunoSEQ multiplex PCR was the method, and the copy in TCRdb shows in-frame clones only, minus some. The sample includes 170,000 or so clones, roughly 61% of them seen just once. The treatment denotes: oral pan-JAK inhibitor, 5-10 mg twice daily. The sequences come from CD8+ T cells sorted from blood, collected at week 24, from a patient treated with tofacitinib. The V and J genes are TRBV29-1 and TRBJ2-5; 7 nucleotides align to TRBD2. The receptor was derived from a human donor with alopecia areata. The CDR3 protein is CSVEVRGVWQETQYF. The CDR3 DNA reads TGCAGCGTTGAAGTTCGGGGGGTTTGGCAAGAGACCCAGTACTTC.